The 23 T cell receptor beta chains below were found in one sample sequenced in a study of breast tumors, draining lymph nodes, adjacent tissues. Samples came from axillary lymph nodes draining the breast cancer. TCRdb re-derived calls from the multiplex PCR reads in MiXCR, one entry per CDR3 protein. The repertoire consists of over 200,000 distinct CDR3 sequences, with 32% occurring once and the leading ten covering roughly 1.3%. Sequenced material: axillary lymph node tissue. The receptors derive from a female donor with breast cancer. Some clones in this sample may be carry-over from other donors' samples.

V and J are TRBV24-1 and TRBJ2-1; D might be TRBD2 (6 bases). The germline CDR1 and CDR2 sequences are KGHDR and SFDVKD. There are 15 residues in the CDR3. V was shortened by 6 bases and J by 8 bases, with 19 bases between the two germline ends. This chain's CDR3 is CATSRRAAWLDEQFF. Here the CDR3 DNA reads TGTGCCACCAGTAGGAGGGCGGCATGGCTCGATGAGCAGTTCTTC.

This clonotype has at least ten counts. The genes are TRBV9 and TRBJ2-7; 8 nucleotides align to TRBD2. Germline loops: CDR1 SGDLS, CDR2 YYNGEE. This CDR3 is built from 13 residues. V lost 4 bases and J lost 7; bases outside the gene matches: 7. CDR3 DNA: TGTGCCAGCAGCCCTGGCGGGAGGCTTGAGCAGTACTTC. As protein: CASSPGGRLEQYF.

This clonotype has ten or more counts. The CDR3 reads CASSRGQWEFVSPLHF. DNA for the CDR3: TGTGCCAGCAGCCGGGGGCAGTGGGAATTTGTTTCACCCCTCCACTTT. The V gene is TRBV7-9, the J gene TRBJ1-6; tentatively, D is TRBD1 (6 bases). Trimming left V 5 bases short and J 9 bases short, with 20 bases between. The germline gives CDR1 SEHNR, CDR2 FQNEAQ (reference sequence). This CDR3 region has 16 residues.

In this sample, this clonotype turned up a few times. A read error may explain this, as a much larger clone is one base away. The chain's CDR3 is CASSIVGNGVHEQYF. CDR3 DNA: TGTGCCAGTAGTATAGTGGGGAATGGGGTTCACGAGCAGTACTTC. The chain employs TRBV19 and TRBJ2-7; D uncertain. The CDR3 sequence is 15 residues long. V lost 1 base, J lost 5 bases, and 15 bases lay in between. Germline loops: CDR1 LNHDA, CDR2 SQIVND (reference sequence).

This clonotype was seen at least ten times. The chain couples TRBV9 to TRBJ2-2; 14 bases map to TRBD2. Germline values: CDR1 SGDLS, CDR2 YYNGEE. The CDR3 has 16 amino acids. V lost 5 bases, J lost 4 bases, and 4 bases stayed unmatched. The CDR3 bases are TGTGCCAGCAGTGAGGGACTAGCGGGAGTCACCGGGGAGCTGTTTTTT. Its protein product is CASSEGLAGVTGELFF.

V is TRBV7-2 and J is TRBJ2-3; 7 nucleotides agree with TRBD1. V dropped 4 bases and J dropped 1; count of bases not matched to a gene: 2. This CDR3 spans 14 amino acids. The germline V gene has CDR1 SGHTA and CDR2 FQGNSA. The CDR3, as DNA: TGTGCCAGCAGCTCGCAGGGGGGCACAGATACGCAGTATTTT. Its protein product is CASSSQGGTDTQYF.

This clonotype has more than one count but fewer than ten. A read error may be the cause here, since a much bigger clone is one base away. This sequence joins TRBV9 and TRBJ2-7, with 12 bases aligning to TRBD2. The CDR3 spans 14 residues. Germline CDR1 reads SGDLS; CDR2 reads YYNGEE. The CDR3 nucleotides are TGTGCCAGCACGAGACTAGCGGGAGTGGGCGAGCAGTCCTTC. This sequence encodes CASTRLAGVGEQSF.

This clonotype has ten or more counts. The chain employs TRBV6-6 and TRBJ2-5; D call uncertain. Germline V CDR1 and CDR2: MNHNY, SVGAGI (reference sequence). Trimming removed 5 bases at V and 5 bases at J, with 9 bases between. The CDR3 is 12 amino acids. In DNA, the CDR3 is TGTGCCAGCAGTCACCGTCAGGAGACCCAGTACTTC. Its protein is CASSHRQETQYF.

This clonotype has a count of ten or more. The chain employs TRBV19 and TRBJ2-1, with D uncertain. CDR1 is LNHDA and CDR2 is SQIVND in the germline V gene (reference sequence). The CDR3 extends over 15 amino acids. Between the trimmed V and J ends, which lost 1 base and 0 bases, there was a span of 7 bases. The CDR3 protein is CASSIAAASYNEQFF. DNA for the CDR3: TGTGCCAGTAGTATAGCGGCAGCCTCCTACAATGAGCAGTTCTTC.

This clonotype has ten or more counts. V usage is TRBV11-2 and J usage is TRBJ2-5, with 8 bases fitting TRBD2. Germline lookup yields CDR1 SGHAT and CDR2 FQNNGV. Trimming took 5 bases from V and 5 from J; bases not matched to a gene: 10. The CDR3 consists of 15 residues. CDR3 DNA sequence: TGTGCCAGCAGCCCGATCGGGGGCGGGAGGGAGACCCAGTACTTC. Translated, it gives CASSPIGGGRETQYF. The variable domain in full, with the rest retrieved from reference TRBV11-2 and TRBJ2-5, is EAGVAQSPRYKIIEKRQSVAFWCNPISGHATLYWYQQILGQGPKLLIQFQNNGVVDDSQLPKDRFSAERLKGVDSTLKIQPAKLEDSAVYLCASSPIGGGRETQYFGPGTRLLVL.

This sequence joins TRBV2 and TRBJ2-2; 9 bases line up with TRBD1. The germline CDR1 and CDR2 sequences are SNHLY and FYNNEI. The trim removed 5 bases at V and 9 bases at J, leaving 7 bases unmatched. The CDR3 is made up of 14 amino acids. The CDR3 region has the DNA TGTGCCAGCAGTAGGAGGGACAGGGAGTGGGAGCTGTTTTTT. Translation gives CASSRRDREWELFF.

In its sample, this clonotype was seen many times. This chain connects TRBV6-1 to TRBJ1-2; no definite D call. V was trimmed by 7 bases and J by 0 bases, leaving 9 bases between them. There are 13 residues in the CDR3. The germline CDR1 and CDR2 sequences are MNHNS and SASEGT. The CDR3 bases are TGTGCCAGCAATGTATCGCCTAACTATGGCTACACCTTC. The encoded protein is CASNVSPNYGYTF.

A word on this clonotype: This could be a read error, since a much larger clone is one nucleotide away. V gene TRBV28 combines with J gene TRBJ1-5; tentatively, D is TRBD1 (6 bases). This CDR3 is 15 amino acids long. From germline, CDR1 is MDHEN and CDR2 SYDVKM. The CDR3 DNA reads as TGTGCCGGCAGTCCCGGGGGGGCTATCAATCAGCCCCAGCATTTT. Translated, it gives CAGSPGGAINQPQHF.

In this sample, this clonotype turned up many times. The chain is built from TRBV7-2 and TRBJ1-2; possible D gene TRBD1, 5 bases. CDR1 and CDR2 (germline): SGHTA, FQGNSA. Trimming stripped 7 bases from V and 4 bases from J, with 16 bases between. The CDR3 sequence is 14 residues long. The CDR3 loop is CASTLSRDFYGYTF. The CDR3 DNA reads as TGTGCCAGCACCTTGAGCCGGGACTTCTATGGCTACACCTTC.

This clonotype was counted ten times or more. The chain couples TRBV24-1 to TRBJ2-3; 7 bases fit TRBD1. This CDR3 region has 16 residues. The V gene's germline CDR1 is KGHDR and CDR2 SFDVKD. V gave up 3 bases and J gave up 4 bases; unmatched junction bases: 9. The chain's CDR3 is CATSDRGDRVPDTQYF. Here the CDR3 DNA reads TGTGCCACCAGTGATAGGGGAGACAGGGTACCAGATACGCAGTATTTT.

Remarks on this clonotype: A much larger clone differs from this one at a single base, so this may be a read error. V usage is TRBV20-1 and J usage is TRBJ2-1; no definite D call. The CDR3 covers 14 residues. Looked up from germline, CDR1 is DFQATT and CDR2 is SNEGSKA (reference sequence). The V end lost 4 bases, the J end lost 9 bases, and 19 bases lay between the germline ends. CDR3 sequence (DNA): TGCAGTGCTATAGACTGGTTGGCTGAGGCTGAGCAGTTCTTC. Protein sequence: CSAIDWLAEAEQFF.

The table lists this clonotype with a few counts. The chain has TRBV28 and TRBJ1-4; tentative D call: TRBD1 (6 bases). Germline V gene data show CDR1 as MDHEN and CDR2 as SYDVKM. Trimming shortened V by 8 bases and J by 8 bases, and 15 bases separated the two germline ends. This CDR3 comprises 13 residues. The CDR3 DNA is TGTGCCAGCGATCGGGGGGCGCAAGAAAAACTGTTTTTT. Its protein is CASDRGAQEKLFF.

This clonotype showed up many times. The genes are TRBV2 and TRBJ1-6, with 7 bases matching TRBD1. Germline V gene sequence: CDR1 SNHLY, CDR2 FYNNEI. The junction had 14 bases not matched to a gene; V was cut back by 6 bases and J by 9 bases. The CDR3 is made up of 16 amino acids. The CDR3 nucleotides are TGTGCCAGCAGACCAACAGGCAGGGGGTCGGGTTCACCCCTCCACTTT. It translates to CASRPTGRGSGSPLHF.

This clonotype appeared once. V gene TRBV7-8 combines with J gene TRBJ1-4; a weak D match, TRBD1 (6 bases). This CDR3 region has 14 residues. The germline V and J ends were trimmed by 7 bases and 4 bases, with 13 bases remaining between them. Germline V lookup: CDR1 SGHVS, CDR2 FQNEAQ. CDR3 nucleotides: TGTGCCAGCACCATAAGGGGGGTTAATGAAAAACTGTTTTTT. Amino acids: CASTIRGVNEKLFF. Full variable domain (rest looked up from reference TRBV7-8 and TRBJ1-4): GAGVSQSPRYKVAKRGQDVALRCDPISGHVSLFWYQQALGQGPEFLTYFQNEAQLDKSGLPSDRFFAERPEGSVSTLKIQRTQQEDSAVYLCASTIRGVNEKLFFGSGTQLSVL.

This clonotype has at least ten counts. The chain has TRBV19 and TRBJ2-5; D is undetermined. The CDR3 is 11 residues long. V was cut by 7 bases and J by 3 bases, with 6 bases left in between. The germline CDR1 and CDR2 sequences are LNHDA and SQIVND (reference sequence). The CDR3 nucleotides are TGTGCCAGTACCTCTAAAGAGACCCAGTACTTC. This gives the protein CASTSKETQYF.

The chain employs TRBV29-1 and TRBJ2-7; 9 nucleotides line up with TRBD1. CDR1 is SQVTM, CDR2 ANQGSEA, per germline. The CDR3 spans 12 residues. CDR3: CIAPGQGREQYF. CDR3 nucleotide sequence: TGCATAGCCCCGGGACAGGGAAGGGAGCAGTACTTC.

The table lists this clonotype with many counts. CDR3 amino acids: CASSPGTWSYNEQFF. The DNA of the CDR3 is TGTGCCAGCAGCCCCGGGACATGGTCCTACAATGAGCAGTTCTTC. The chain joins TRBV7-2 to TRBJ2-1; D might be TRBD1 (6 bases). The germline V and J ends were trimmed by 5 bases and 1 base, with 12 bases remaining between them. The V gene's germline CDR1 is SGHTA and CDR2 FQGNSA. There are 15 residues in the CDR3.

This clonotype was seen ten or more times. This chain joins TRBV7-9 and TRBJ2-1; TRBD1 is a possible D gene (6 bases). The V end lost 0 bases, the J end lost 0 bases, and 15 bases lay between the germline ends. This CDR3 contains 18 residues. The germline V gene has CDR1 SEHNR and CDR2 FQNEAQ (reference sequence). The CDR3 loop is CASSLAPGTQSSYNEQFF. CDR3 coding DNA: TGTGCCAGCAGCTTAGCCCCCGGGACACAGAGCTCCTACAATGAGCAGTTCTTC.